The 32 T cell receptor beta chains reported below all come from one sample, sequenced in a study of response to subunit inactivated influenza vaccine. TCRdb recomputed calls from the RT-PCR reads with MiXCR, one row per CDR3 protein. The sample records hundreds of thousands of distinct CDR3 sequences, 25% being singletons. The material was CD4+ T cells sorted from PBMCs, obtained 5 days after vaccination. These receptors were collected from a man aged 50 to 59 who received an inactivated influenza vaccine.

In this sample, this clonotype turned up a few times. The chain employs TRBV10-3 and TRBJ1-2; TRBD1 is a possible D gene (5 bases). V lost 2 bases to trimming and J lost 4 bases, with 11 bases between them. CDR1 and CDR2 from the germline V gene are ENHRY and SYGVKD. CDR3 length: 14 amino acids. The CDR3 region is CAISEDQGGYGYTF. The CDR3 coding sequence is TGTGCCATCAGTGAGGACCAGGGCGGCTATGGCTACACCTTC.

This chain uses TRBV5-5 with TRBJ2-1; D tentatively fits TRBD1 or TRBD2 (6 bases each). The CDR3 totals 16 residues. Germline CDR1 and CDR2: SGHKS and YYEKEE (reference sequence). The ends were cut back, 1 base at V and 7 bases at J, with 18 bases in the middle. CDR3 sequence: CASSLLSRGAGNEQFF. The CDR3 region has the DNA TGTGCCAGCAGCTTGTTGAGTAGGGGGGCCGGTAATGAGCAGTTCTTC.

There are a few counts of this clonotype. The CDR3 loop reads CASTRGLGETQYF. The CDR3 DNA is TGTGCCAGCACAAGGGGTCTAGGGGAGACCCAGTACTTC. The rearrangement uses TRBV12-3 or TRBV12-4 and TRBJ2-5, with D possibly matching TRBD1 (5 bases). V was shortened by 7 bases and J by 5 bases, with 14 bases between the two germline ends. There are 13 residues in the CDR3.

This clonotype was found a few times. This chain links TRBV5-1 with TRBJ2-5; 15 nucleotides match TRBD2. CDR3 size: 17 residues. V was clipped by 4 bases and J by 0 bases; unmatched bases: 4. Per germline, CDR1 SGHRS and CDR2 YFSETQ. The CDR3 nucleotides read TGCGCCAGCAGCCTAGGGACTAGCGGGGGGTACCAAGAGACCCAGTACTTC. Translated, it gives CASSLGTSGGYQETQYF.

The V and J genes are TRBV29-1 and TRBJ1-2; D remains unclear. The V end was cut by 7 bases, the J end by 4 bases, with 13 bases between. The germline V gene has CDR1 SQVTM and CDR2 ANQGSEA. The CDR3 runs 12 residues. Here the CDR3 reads CSAEKGSYGYTF. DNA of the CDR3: TGCAGCGCTGAGAAGGGAAGCTATGGCTACACCTTC.

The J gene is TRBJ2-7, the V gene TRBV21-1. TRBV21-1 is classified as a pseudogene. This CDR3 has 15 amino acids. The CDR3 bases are TGTGCCAGCAGCAAAGGGACGGAAGCCACCTACGAGCAGTACTTC. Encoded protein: CASSKGTEATYEQYF.

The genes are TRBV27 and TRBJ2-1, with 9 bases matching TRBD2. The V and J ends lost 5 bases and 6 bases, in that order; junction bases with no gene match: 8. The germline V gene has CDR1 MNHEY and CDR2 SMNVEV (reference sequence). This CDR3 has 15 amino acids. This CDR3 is CASSPRVAGVNEQFF. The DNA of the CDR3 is TGTGCCAGCAGTCCCCGGGTAGCGGGAGTCAATGAGCAGTTCTTC.

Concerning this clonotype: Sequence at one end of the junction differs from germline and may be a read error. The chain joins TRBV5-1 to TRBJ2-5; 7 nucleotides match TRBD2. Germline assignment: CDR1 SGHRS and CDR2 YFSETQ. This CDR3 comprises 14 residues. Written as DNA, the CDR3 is TGCGCTAGCAGCGGGATCGACAGTCAAGAGACCCAGTACTTC. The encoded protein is CASSGIDSQETQYF.

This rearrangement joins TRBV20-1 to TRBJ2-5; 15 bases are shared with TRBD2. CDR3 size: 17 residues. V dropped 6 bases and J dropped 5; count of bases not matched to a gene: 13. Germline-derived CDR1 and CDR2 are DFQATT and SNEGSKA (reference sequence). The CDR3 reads CSAYGTSGRPIGETQYF. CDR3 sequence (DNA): TGCAGTGCGTACGGGACTAGCGGGAGGCCCATCGGGGAGACCCAGTACTTC.

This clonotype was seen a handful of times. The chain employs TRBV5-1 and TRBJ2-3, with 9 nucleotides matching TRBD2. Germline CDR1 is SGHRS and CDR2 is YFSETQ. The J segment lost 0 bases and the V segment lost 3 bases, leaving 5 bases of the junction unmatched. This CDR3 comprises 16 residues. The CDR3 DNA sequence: TGCGCCAGCAGCTCGCCTAGCGGGGCTAGCACAGATACGCAGTATTTT. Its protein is CASSSPSGASTDTQYF.

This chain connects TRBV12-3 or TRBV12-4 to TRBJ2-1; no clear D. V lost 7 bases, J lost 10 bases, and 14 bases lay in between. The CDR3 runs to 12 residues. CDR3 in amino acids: CASTPAEGEQFF. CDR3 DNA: TGTGCCAGCACCCCCGCGGAAGGGGAGCAGTTCTTC.

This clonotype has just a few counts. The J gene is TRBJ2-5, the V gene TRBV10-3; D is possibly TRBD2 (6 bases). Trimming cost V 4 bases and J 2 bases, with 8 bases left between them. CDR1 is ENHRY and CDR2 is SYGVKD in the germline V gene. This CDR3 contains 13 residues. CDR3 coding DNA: TGTGCCATCAGTGCGGGGGTTCAAGAGACCCAGTACTTC. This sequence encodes CAISAGVQETQYF.

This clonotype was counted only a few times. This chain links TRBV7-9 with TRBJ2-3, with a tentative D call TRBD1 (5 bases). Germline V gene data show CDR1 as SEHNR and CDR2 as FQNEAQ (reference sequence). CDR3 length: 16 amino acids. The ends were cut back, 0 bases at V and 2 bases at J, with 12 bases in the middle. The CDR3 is CASSLAPDSYTDTQYF. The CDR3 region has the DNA TGTGCCAGCAGCTTAGCACCTGACAGTTACACAGATACGCAGTATTTT. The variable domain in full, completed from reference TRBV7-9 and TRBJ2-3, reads DTGVSQNPRHKITKRGQNVTFRCDPISEHNRLYWYRQTLGQGPEFLTYFQNEAQLEKSRLLSDRFSAERPKGSFSTLEIQRTEQGDSAMYLCASSLAPDSYTDTQYFGPGTRLTVL.

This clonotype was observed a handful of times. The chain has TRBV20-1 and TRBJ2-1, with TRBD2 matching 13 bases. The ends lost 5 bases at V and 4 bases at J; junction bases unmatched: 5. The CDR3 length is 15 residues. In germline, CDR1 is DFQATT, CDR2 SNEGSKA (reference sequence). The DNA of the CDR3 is TGCAGTGCTCGGACTAGCGGGAGTCGTTACAATGAGCAGTTCTTC. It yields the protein CSARTSGSRYNEQFF.

CDR3 residues: CASNRDSKANEQFF. The CDR3 DNA is TGTGCCAGCAACCGGGACTCTAAAGCCAATGAGCAGTTCTTC. The genes are TRBV12-3 or TRBV12-4 and TRBJ2-1, with D perhaps matching TRBD2 (6 bases). V gave up 7 bases and J gave up 6 bases, with 16 bases separating them. This CDR3 region has 14 residues.

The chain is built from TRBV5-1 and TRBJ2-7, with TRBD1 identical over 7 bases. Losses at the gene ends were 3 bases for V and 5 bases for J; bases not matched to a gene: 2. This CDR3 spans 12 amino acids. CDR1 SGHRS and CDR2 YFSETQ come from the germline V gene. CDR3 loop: CASSYTGDEQYF. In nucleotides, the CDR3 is TGCGCCAGCAGCTACACAGGGGACGAGCAGTACTTC. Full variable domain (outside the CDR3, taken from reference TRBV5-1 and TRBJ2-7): KAGVTQTPRYLIKTRGQQVTLSCSPISGHRSVSWYQQTPGQGLQFLFEYFSETQRNKGNFPGRFSGRQFSNSRSEMNVSTLELGDSALYLCASSYTGDEQYFGPGTRLTVT.

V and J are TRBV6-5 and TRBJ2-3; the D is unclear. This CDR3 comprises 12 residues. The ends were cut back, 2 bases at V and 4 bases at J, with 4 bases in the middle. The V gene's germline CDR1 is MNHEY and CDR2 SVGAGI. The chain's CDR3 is CASSYRSDTQYF. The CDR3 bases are TGTGCCAGCAGTTACAGGTCAGATACGCAGTATTTT.

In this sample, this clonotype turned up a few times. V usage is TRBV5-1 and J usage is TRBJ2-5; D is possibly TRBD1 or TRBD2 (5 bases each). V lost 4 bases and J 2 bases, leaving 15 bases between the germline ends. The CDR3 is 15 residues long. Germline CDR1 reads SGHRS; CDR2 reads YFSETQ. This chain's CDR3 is CASSRGLGQQETQYF. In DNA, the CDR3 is TGCGCCAGCAGCCGTGGACTGGGGCAACAAGAGACCCAGTACTTC.

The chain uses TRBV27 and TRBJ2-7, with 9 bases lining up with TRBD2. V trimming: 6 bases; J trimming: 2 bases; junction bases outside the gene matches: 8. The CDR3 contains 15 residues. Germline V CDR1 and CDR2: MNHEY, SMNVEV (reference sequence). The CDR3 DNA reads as TGTGCCAGCAGCCTGACTAGCGGATCCCCCTACGAGCAGTACTTC. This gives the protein CASSLTSGSPYEQYF.

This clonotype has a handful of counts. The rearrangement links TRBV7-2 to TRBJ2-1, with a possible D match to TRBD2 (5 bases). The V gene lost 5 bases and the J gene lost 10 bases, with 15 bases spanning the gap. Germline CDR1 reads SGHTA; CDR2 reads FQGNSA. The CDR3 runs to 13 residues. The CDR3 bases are TGTGCCAGCAGCGTATCTAGCCGAAACGAGCAGTTCTTC. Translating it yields CASSVSSRNEQFF.

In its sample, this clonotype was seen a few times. The CDR3 region is CSARDGQGASYEQYF. CDR3 sequence (DNA): TGCAGTGCTAGAGACGGACAGGGGGCGAGTTACGAGCAGTACTTC. The rearrangement links TRBV20-1 to TRBJ2-7, with 11 bases matching TRBD1. The germline gives CDR1 DFQATT, CDR2 SNEGSKA (reference sequence). This CDR3 spans 15 amino acids. Trimming took 0 bases from V and 4 from J; bases not matched to a gene: 5.

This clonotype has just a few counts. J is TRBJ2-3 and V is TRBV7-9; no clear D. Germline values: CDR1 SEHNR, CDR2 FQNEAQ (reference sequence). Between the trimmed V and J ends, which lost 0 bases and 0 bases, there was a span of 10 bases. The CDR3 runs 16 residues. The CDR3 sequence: CASSLAGSPSTDTQYF. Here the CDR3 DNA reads TGTGCCAGCAGCTTAGCGGGGTCACCTAGCACAGATACGCAGTATTTT.

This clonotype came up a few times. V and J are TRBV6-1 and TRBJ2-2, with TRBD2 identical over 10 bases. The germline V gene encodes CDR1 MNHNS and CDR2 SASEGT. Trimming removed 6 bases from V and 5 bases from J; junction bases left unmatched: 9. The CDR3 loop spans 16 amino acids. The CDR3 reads CASSLRGLADTGELFF. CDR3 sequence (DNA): TGTGCCAGCAGCCTTCGAGGACTAGCGGATACCGGGGAGCTGTTTTTT.

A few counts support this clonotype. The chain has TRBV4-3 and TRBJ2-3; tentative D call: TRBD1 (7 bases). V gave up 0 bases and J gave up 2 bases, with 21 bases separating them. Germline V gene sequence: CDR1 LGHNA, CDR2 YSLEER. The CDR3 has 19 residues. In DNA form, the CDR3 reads TGCGCCAGCAGCCAAGATCCGCCCCGACAGGGAGGACACACAGATACGCAGTATTTT. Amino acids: CASSQDPPRQGGHTDTQYF.

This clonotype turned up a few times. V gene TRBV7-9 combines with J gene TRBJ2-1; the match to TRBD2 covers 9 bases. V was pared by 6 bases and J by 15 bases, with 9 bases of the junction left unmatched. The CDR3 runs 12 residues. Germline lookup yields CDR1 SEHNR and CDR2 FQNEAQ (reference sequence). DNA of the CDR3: TGTGCCAGCAGATCCGGGACTAGCCTTATGTTCTTC. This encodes CASRSGTSLMFF.

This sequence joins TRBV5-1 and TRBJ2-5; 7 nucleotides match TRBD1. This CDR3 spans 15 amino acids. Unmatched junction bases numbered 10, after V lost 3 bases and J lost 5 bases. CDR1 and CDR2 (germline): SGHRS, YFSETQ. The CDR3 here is CASSSRTTGWETQYF. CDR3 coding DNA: TGCGCCAGCAGCTCAAGAACGACAGGGTGGGAGACCCAGTACTTC.

The CDR3 reads CASSLLTGHSYEQYF. The CDR3 region has the DNA TGTGCCAGCAGCTTATTAACGGGACACTCCTACGAGCAGTACTTC. V gene TRBV11-2 combines with J gene TRBJ2-7; tentatively, D is TRBD1 (6 bases). This CDR3 spans 15 amino acids. V shed 2 bases and J shed 0 bases, with 11 bases lying between them. Germline values: CDR1 SGHAT, CDR2 FQNNGV.

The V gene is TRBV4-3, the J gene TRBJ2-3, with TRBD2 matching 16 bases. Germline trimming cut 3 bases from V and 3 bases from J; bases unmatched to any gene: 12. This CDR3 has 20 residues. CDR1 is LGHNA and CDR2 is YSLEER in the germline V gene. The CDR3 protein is CASSQTIGTSGGALTDTQYF. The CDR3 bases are TGCGCCAGCAGCCAGACTATCGGGACTAGCGGGGGGGCCTTGACAGATACGCAGTATTTT.

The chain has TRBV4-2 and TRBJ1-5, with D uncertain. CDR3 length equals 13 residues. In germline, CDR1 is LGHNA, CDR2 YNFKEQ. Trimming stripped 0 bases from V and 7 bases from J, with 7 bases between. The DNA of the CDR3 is TGTGCCAGCAGCCAAGAGCCGGGGCAGCCCCAGCATTTT. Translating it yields CASSQEPGQPQHF.

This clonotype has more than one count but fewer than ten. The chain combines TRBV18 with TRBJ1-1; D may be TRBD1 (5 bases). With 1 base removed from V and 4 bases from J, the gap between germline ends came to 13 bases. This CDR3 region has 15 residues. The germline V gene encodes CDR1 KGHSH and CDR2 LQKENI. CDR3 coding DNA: TGTGCCAGCTCACCACAAAGGGGCAGAAGCACTGAAGCTTTCTTT. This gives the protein CASSPQRGRSTEAFF.

The CDR3 loop is CASRRQGGYGYTF. CDR3 DNA sequence: TGTGCCAGCAGACGACAGGGAGGCTATGGCTACACCTTC. The chain recombines TRBV6-1 with TRBJ1-2, with 7 bases fitting TRBD1. Germline V gene sequence: CDR1 MNHNS, CDR2 SASEGT. This CDR3 is built from 13 residues. The junction had 5 bases not matched to a gene; V was cut back by 6 bases and J by 4 bases.

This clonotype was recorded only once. CDR3 loop: CSAWTSRRYEQYF. The CDR3 DNA sequence: TGCAGTGCGTGGACTAGTCGCCGGTACGAGCAGTACTTC. The chain combines TRBV20-1 with TRBJ2-7; TRBD2 matches 7 bases. The length of the CDR3 is 13 residues. After removal of 6 bases from V and 4 bases from J, the junction contained 9 bases not matched to a gene. Per germline, CDR1 DFQATT and CDR2 SNEGSKA (reference sequence).